This T cell receptor beta chain came from a study of human thymus T cells. Study-level findings and limits: The related literature has documented a marked overlap of thymic repertoires among unrelated individuals. Within thymic and blood repertoires, V and J gene usage appeared to be biased.

Notes on this clone: Its antigen is not identified.

CDR1 and CDR2 (germline): SGHTA, FQGNSA. The CDR3 is made up of 17 amino acids. V lost 1 base, J lost 2 bases, and 5 bases stayed unmatched. Profiling relied on immunoSEQ multiplex PCR, and the TCRdb table lists in-frame clones only, not all of them. Of under 95,000 clones in the sample, 90% to 95% were seen once. The source of the thymus tissue was resections taken during corrective heart surgery. The receptor was isolated from a girl younger than two with a congenital heart defect but otherwise immunologically healthy. The genes are TRBV7-2 and TRBJ2-6, with 7 bases that match TRBD1. The sequenced sample was thymus tissue. CDR3 DNA: TGTGCCAGCAGCTTAGAGGGGGCTAGAGCTGGGGCCAACGTCCTGACTTTC. This codes for CASSLEGARAGANVLTF.